Sequencing of this TCR beta chain was carried out in a study of blood T cell repertoires in COVID-19. Clones were read by immunoSEQ multiplex PCR, and TCRdb kept only the in-frame ones, dropping some. The sample holds 88,000 or so clones; more than 75% are singletons and the top ten take more than 20%. Germline values: CDR1 MRHNA, CDR2 SNTAGT. CDR3 size: 17 residues. V was shortened by 4 bases and J by 0 bases, with 16 bases between the two germline ends. The count of this clone is one. The sequence derives from a human donor in a cohort sampled during active COVID-19. The sequenced sample consisted of peripheral blood. This chain uses TRBV6-4 with TRBJ2-1, with a tentative D call TRBD2 (6 bases). In nucleotides, the CDR3 is TGTGCCAGCAGTGCCTCCCCTGCGGGAAGCTCCTACAATGAGCAGTTCTTC. This sequence encodes CASSASPAGSSYNEQFF.